Sequencing of this T cell receptor beta chain was carried out in a study of T cells in Graves' hyperthyroidism and ophthalmopathy. V gave up 2 bases and J gave up 5 bases, with 6 bases separating them. The CDR3 consists of 13 residues. Germline V gene data show CDR1 as MGHRA and CDR2 as YSYEKL. The TCR beta CDR3 regions underwent amplification using RNA transcripts as the source. TCR CDR3 underwent first-round RT-PCR with the HTBI primer set. TCRdb processed the multiplex PCR reads anew with MiXCR; each CDR3 protein has one entry. This repertoire shows about 380,000 distinct CDR3 sequences, 13% found once; its top ten account for less than 25%.

This TCR derives from a man aged 25 to 45 with Graves' hyperthyroidism that later progressed to Graves' ophthalmopathy. Specimen: blood. The chain uses TRBV4-1 and TRBJ1-4; D is unresolved. DNA of the CDR3: TGCGCCAGCAGCCAATTCGGAAATGAAAAACTGTTTTTT. Its protein is CASSQFGNEKLFF.